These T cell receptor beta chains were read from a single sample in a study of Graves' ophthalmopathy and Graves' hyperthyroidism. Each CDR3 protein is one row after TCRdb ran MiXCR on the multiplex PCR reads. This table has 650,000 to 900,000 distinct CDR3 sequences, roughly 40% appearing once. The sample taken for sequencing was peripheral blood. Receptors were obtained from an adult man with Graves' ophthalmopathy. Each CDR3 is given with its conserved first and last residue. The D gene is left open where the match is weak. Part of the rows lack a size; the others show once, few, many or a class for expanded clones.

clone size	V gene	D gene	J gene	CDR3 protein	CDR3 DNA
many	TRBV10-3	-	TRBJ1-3	CAVGSGNTIYF	TGTGCCGTCGGATCTGGAAACACCATATATTTT
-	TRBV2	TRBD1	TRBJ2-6	CASSVPGQGDFRSGANVLTF	TGTGCCAGCAGCGTACCGGGACAGGGAGATTTTCGATCTGGGGCCAACGTCCTGACTTTC
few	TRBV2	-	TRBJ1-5	CASSFGGTQASNQPQHF	TGTGCCAGCAGTTTTGGCGGTACACAGGCTAGCAATCAGCCCCAGCATTTT
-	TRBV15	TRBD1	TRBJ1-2	CATSRGTAGNTF	TGTGCCACCAGCAGGGGGACAGCTGGAAACACCTTC
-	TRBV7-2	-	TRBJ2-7	CASSLEDLSSYEQYF	TGTGCCAGCAGCTTAGAGGATCTTAGCTCCTACGAGCAGTACTTC
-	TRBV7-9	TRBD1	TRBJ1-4	CASSLADRPMGEKLFF	TGTGCCAGCAGCTTAGCGGACAGGCCAATGGGGGAAAAACTGTTTTTT
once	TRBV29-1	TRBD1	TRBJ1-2	CSVVEGGTVYGYTF	TGCAGCGTTGTAGAGGGCGGGACAGTATATGGCTACACCTTC
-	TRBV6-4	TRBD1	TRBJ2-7	CASSPGQGRSYEQYF	TGTGCCAGCAGTCCGGGACAGGGAAGGTCCTACGAGCAGTACTTC
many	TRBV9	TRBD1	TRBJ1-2	CASSDRDRVGYGYTF	TGTGCCAGCAGCGACCGGGACAGGGTCGGGTATGGCTACACCTTC
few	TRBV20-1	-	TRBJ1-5	CSARSARGMFQPQHF	TGCAGTGCTAGATCCGCCCGGGGGATGTTTCAGCCCCAGCATTTT
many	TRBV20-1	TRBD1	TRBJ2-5	CSAPTDRGRETQYF	TGCAGTGCGCCTACGGACAGGGGGCGGGAGACCCAGTACTTC
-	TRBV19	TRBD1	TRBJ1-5	CASSAGQVNSNQPQHF	TGTGCCAGTAGTGCCGGACAGGTGAATAGCAATCAGCCCCAGCATTTT
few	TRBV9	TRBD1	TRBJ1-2	CASSPDREGFYGYTF	TGTGCCAGCAGCCCCGACAGGGAAGGGTTCTATGGCTACACCTTC
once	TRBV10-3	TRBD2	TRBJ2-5	CARLLAGGPETQYF	TGTGCCAGGCTTCTAGCGGGAGGGCCGGAGACCCAGTACTTC
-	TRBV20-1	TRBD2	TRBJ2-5	CSAHPGTSGGTQYF	TGCAGTGCCCACCCCGGGACTAGCGGCGGGACCCAGTACTTC
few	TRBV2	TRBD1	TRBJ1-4	CASSGTGEPRGSNEKLFF	TGTGCCAGCAGCGGGACAGGCGAACCGCGGGGAAGTAATGAAAAACTGTTTTTT
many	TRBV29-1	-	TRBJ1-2	CSAERANYGYTF	TGCAGCGCCGAGCGGGCTAACTATGGCTACACCTTC
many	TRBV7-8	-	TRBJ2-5	CASSLSRARETQYF	TGTGCCAGCAGCTTATCCAGGGCTCGGGAGACCCAGTACTTC
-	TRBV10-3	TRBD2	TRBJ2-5	CAISTRGLASNEQYF	TGTGCCATCAGCACGAGGGGACTAGCATCGAATGAGCAGTACTTC
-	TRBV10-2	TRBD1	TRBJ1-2	CASSESGGQGPYGYTF	TGCGCCAGCAGTGAGTCAGGGGGACAGGGGCCCTATGGCTACACCTTC
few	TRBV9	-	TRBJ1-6	CASSETGPTSPLHF	TGTGCCAGCAGTGAGACCGGCCCGACGTCACCCCTCCACTTT
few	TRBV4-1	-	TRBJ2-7	CASSQVTAYEQYF	TGCGCCAGCAGCCAAGTGACGGCCTACGAGCAGTACTTC
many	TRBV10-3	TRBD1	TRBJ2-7	CAISESRRQGVDEQYF	TGTGCCATCAGTGAGTCGAGAAGACAGGGTGTCGACGAGCAGTACTTC
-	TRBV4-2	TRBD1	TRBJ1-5	CAGIQGGSNQPQHF	TGTGCCGGCATACAGGGGGGTAGCAATCAGCCCCAGCATTTT
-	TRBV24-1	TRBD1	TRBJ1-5	CASRAQGAAFPQPQHF	TGTGCCAGCAGGGCTCAGGGGGCCGCATTCCCTCAGCCCCAGCATTTT
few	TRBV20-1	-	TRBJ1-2	CSAGTGVRLGGGYTF	TGCAGTGCTGGCACCGGGGTCCGTTTGGGGGGTGGCTACACCTTC